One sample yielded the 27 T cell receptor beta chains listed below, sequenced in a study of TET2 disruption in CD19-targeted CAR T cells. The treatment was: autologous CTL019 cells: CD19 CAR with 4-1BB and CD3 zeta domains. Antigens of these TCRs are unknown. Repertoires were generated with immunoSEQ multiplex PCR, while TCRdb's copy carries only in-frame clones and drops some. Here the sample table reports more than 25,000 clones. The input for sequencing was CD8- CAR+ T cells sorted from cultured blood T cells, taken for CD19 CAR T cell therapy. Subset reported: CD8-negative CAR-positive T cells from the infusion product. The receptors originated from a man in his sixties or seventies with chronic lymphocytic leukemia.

The sequenced CDR3 bases are TGTGCCAGTAGTAGCACCAGAGGGGGCATCGGCTATGGC. Its protein product is CASSSTRGGIGYG. The complete CDR3 sequence is CASSSTRGGIGYGYTF. J is TRBJ1-2 and V is TRBV19; TRBD1 matches 7 bases. The CDR3 end falls 3 residues outside the read, so it is completed with the germline J gene. Germline CDR1 LNHDA, CDR2 SQIVND (reference sequence). V shed 4 bases, J shed 4 bases, and the junction held 12 bases outside the gene matches. CDR3 size: 16 residues.

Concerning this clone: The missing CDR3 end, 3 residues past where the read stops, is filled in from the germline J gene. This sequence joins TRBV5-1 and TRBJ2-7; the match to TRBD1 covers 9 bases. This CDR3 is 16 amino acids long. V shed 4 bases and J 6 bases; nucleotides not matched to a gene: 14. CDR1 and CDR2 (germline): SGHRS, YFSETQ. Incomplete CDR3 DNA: TGCGCCAGCAGCATTACCGGGACAGGGACCTTTGGCGAG. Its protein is CASSITGTGTFGE. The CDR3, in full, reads CASSITGTGTFGEQYF.

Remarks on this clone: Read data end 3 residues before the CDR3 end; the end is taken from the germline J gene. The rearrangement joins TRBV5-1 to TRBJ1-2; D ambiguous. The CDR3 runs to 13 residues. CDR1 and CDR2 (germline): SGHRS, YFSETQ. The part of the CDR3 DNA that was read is TGCGCCAGCAGACACTCTAGCACAGATACC. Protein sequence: CASRHSSTDT. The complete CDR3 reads CASRHSSTDTYTF.

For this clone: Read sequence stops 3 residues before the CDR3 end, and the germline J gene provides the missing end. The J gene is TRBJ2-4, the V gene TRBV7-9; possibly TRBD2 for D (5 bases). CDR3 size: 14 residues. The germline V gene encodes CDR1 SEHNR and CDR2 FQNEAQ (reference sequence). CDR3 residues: CASSPVGVQETQYF. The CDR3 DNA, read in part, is TGTGCCAGCAGTCCAGTCGGGGTCCAAGAGACT.

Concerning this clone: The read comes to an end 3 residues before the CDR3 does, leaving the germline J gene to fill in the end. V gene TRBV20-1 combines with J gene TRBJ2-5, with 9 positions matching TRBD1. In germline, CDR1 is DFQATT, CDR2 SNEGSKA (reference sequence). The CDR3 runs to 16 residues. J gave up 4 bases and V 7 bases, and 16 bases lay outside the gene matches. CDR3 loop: CSGITGTGLMPETQYF. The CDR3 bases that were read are TGCAGTGGTATCACCGGGACAGGGTTGATGCCAGAGACC.

The CDR3 bases that were read are TGTGCCAGCGGGACAGGGGACACTGAA. Translation: CASGTGDTE. The whole CDR3 region reads CASGTGDTEAFF. J is TRBJ1-1 and V is TRBV18; 10 bases match TRBD1. The read ends 3 residues early relative to the CDR3; the germline J gene fills the gap. CDR1 is KGHSH, CDR2 LQKENI, per germline. The CDR3 runs 12 residues. Unmatched junction bases numbered 0, after V lost 8 bases and J lost 3 bases.

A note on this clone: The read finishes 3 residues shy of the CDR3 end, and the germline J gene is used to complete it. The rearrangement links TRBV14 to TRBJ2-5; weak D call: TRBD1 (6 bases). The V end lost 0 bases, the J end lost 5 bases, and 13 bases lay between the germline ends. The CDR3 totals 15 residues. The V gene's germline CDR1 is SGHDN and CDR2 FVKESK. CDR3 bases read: TGTGCCAGCAGCCAAGATCTAGCAGGGGCGGAGACC. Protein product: CASSQDLAGAET. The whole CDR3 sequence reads CASSQDLAGAETQYF.

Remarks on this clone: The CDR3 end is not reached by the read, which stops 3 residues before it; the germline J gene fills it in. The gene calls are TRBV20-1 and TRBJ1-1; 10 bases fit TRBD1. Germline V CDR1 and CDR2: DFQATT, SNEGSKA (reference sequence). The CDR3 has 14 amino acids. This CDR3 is CSAAGQGSPDTAFF. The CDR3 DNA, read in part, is TGCAGTGCGGCGGGACAGGGGAGTCCAGATACG.

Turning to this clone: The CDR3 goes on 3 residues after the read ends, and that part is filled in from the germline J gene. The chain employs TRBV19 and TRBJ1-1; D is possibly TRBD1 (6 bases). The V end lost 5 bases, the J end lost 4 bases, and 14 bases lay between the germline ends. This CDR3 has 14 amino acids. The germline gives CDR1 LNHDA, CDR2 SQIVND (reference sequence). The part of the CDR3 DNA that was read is TGTGCCAGTAGTCCCCCGGGACATGCCACTGAA. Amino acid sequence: CASSPPGHATE. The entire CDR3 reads CASSPPGHATEAFF.

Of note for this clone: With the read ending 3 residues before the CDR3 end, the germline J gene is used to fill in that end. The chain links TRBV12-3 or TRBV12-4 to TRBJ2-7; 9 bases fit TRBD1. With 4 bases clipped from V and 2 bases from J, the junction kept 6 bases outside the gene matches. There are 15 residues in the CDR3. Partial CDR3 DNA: TGTGCCAGCAGTTCCTCCGGGACAGGGACCTACGAG. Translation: CASSSSGTGTYE. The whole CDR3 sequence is CASSSSGTGTYEQYF.

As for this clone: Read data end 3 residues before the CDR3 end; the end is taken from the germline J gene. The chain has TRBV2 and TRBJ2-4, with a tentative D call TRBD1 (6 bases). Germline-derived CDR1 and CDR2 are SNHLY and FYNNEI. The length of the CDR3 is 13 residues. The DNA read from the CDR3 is TGTGCCAGCAGGGTCCGGGACAACTATGGT. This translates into CASRVRDNYG. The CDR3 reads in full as CASRVRDNYGQYF.

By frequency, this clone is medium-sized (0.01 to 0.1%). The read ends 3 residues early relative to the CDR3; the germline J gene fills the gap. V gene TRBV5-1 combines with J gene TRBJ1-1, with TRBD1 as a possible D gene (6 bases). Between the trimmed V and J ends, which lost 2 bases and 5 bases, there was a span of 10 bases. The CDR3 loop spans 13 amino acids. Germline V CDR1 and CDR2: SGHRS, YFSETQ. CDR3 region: CASSFQGQTEAFF. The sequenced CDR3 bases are TGCGCCAGCAGCTTCCAGGGGCAAACTGAA.

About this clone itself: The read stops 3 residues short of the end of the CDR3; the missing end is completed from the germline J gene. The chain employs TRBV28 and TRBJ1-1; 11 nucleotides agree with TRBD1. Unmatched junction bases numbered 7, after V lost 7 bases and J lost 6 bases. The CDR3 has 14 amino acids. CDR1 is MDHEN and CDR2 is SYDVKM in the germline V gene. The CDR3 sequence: CASINGQGAAEAFF. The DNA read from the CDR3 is TGTGCCAGCATAAACGGACAGGGGGCAGCTGAA.

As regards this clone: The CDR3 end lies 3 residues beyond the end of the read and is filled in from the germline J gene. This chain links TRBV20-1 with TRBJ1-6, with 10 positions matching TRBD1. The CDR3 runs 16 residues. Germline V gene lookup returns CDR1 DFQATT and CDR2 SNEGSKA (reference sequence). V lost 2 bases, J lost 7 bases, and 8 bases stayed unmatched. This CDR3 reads CSARSGTGAPNSPLHF. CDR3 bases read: TGCAGTGCTAGATCAGGGACAGGGGCGCCCAATTCACCC.

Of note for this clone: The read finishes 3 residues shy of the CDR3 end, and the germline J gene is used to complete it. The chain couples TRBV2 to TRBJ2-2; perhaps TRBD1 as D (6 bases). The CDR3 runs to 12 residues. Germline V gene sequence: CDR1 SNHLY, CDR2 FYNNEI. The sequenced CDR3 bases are TGTGCCAGCACCCCCGAGGGGGAAAAG. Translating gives CASTPEGEK. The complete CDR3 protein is CASTPEGEKLFF.

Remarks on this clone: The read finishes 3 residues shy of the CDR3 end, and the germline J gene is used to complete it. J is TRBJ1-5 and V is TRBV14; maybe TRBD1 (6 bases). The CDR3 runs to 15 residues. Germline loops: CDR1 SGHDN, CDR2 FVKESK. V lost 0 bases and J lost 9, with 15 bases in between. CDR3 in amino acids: CASSQEPGHLRPQHF. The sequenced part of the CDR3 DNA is TGTGCCAGCAGCCAAGAACCGGGACATCTCCGGCCC.

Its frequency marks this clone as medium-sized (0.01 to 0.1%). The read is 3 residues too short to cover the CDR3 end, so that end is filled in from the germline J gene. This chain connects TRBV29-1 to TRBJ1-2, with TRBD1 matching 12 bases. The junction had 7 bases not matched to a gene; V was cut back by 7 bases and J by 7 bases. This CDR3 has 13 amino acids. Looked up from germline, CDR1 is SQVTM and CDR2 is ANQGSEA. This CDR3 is CSGGQGATGGYTF. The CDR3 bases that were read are TGCAGCGGGGGACAGGGGGCGACGGGTGGC.

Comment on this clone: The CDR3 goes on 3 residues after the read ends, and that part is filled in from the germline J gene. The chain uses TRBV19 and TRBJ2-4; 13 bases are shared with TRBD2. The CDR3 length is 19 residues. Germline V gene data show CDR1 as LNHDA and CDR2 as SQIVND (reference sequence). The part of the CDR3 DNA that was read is TGTGCCAGTAGTGTACGCCCTTCACTAGCGGGGGGGTACCAAGAGACT. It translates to CASSVRPSLAGGYQET. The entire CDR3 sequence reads CASSVRPSLAGGYQETQYF.

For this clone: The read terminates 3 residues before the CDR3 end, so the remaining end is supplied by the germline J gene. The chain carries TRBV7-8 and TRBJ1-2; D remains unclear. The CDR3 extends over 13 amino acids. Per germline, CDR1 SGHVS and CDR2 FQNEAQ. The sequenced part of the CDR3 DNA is TGTGCCAGCAGCTTCATCGTAGGGCGCGAC. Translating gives CASSFIVGRD. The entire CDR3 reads CASSFIVGRDYTF. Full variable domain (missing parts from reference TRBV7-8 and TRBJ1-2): GAGVSQSPRYKVAKRGQDVALRCDPISGHVSLFWYQQALGQGPEFLTYFQNEAQLDKSGLPSDRFFAERPEGSVSTLKIQRTQQEDSAVYLCASSFIVGRDYTFGSGTRLTVV.

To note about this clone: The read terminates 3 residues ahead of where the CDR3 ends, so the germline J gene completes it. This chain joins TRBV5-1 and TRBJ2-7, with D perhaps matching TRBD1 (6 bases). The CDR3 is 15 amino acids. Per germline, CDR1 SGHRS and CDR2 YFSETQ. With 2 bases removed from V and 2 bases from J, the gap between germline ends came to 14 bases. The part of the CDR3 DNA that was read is TGCGCCAGCAGCTTCGATGGGGGCGGCACCTACGAG. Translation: CASSFDGGGTYE. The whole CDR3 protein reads CASSFDGGGTYEQYF.

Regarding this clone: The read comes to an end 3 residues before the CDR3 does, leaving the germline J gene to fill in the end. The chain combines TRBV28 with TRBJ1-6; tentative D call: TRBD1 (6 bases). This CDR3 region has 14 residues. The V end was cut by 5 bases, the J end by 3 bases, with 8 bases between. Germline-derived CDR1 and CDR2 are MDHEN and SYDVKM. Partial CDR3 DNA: TGTGCCAGCAGTCCACAGGGCTATAATTCACCC. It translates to CASSPQGYNSP. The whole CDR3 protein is CASSPQGYNSPLHF.

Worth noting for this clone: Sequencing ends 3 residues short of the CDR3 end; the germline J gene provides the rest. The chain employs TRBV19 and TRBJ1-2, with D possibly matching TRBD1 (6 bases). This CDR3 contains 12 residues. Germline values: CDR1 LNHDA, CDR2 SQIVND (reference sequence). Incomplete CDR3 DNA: TGTGCCACCGGGACATACTCCTACGAC. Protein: CATGTYSYD. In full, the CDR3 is CATGTYSYDYTF.

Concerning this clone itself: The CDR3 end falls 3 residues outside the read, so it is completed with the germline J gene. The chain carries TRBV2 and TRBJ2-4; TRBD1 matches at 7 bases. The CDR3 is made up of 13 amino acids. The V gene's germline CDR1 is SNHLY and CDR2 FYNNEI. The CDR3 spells CASSQGGTYGQYF. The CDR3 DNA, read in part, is TGTGCCAGCAGTCAAGGGGGCACCTATGGT.

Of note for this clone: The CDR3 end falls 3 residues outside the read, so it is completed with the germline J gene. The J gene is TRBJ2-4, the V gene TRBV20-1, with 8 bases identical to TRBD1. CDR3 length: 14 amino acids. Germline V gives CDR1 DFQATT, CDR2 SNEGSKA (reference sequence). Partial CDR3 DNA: TGCAGTGCCCCTTCCCGAACAGGGGGTGAGACT. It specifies CSAPSRTGGET. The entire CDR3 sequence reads CSAPSRTGGETQYF.

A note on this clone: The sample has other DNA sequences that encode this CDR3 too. CDR3 amino acids: CSANRDLDGYTF. CDR3 DNA (partial): TGCAGTGCTAACAGGGATTTGGATGGC. The chain uses TRBV20-1 and TRBJ1-2, with D possibly matching TRBD1 (6 bases). Sequencing ends 3 residues short of the CDR3 end; the germline J gene provides the rest. Trimming removed 4 bases from V and 6 bases from J, with 12 bases in between. The CDR3 length is 12 residues. Germline V gene lookup returns CDR1 DFQATT and CDR2 SNEGSKA (reference sequence).

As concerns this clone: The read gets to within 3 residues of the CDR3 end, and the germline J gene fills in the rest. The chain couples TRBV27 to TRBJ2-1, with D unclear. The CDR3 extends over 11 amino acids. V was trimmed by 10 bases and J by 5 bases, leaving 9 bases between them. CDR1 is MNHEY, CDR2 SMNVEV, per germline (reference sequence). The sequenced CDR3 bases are TGTGCCACCTACCTAGACAATGAG. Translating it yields CATYLDNE. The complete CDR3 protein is CATYLDNEQFF.

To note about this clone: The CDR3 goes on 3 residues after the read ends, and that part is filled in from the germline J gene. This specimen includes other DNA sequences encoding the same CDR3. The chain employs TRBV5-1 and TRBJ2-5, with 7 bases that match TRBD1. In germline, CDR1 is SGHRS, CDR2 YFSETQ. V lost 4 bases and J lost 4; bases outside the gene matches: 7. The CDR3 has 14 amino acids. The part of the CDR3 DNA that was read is TGCGCCAGCAGCCTGGGTTACAGGGGAGAGACC. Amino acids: CASSLGYRGET. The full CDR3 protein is CASSLGYRGETQYF.